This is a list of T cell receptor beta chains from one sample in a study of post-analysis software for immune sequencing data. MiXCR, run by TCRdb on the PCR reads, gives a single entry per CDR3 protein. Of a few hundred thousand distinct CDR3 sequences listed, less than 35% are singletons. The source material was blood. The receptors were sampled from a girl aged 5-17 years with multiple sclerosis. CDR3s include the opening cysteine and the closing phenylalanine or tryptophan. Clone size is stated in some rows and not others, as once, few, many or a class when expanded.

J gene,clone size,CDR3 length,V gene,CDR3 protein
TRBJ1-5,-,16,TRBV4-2,CASSQRLQDSAGPQHF
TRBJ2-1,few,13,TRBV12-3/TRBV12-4,CASSLSRSREQFF
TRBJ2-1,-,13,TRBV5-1,CASSLAATNEQFF
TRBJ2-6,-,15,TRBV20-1,CSARDLLSGANVLTF
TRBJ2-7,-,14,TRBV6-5,CASSYSSGGYEQYF
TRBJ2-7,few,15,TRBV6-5,CASSDRNRGGYEQYF
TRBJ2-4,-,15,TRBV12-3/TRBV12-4,CASSLAGQGQNIQYF
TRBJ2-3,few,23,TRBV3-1,CASSQDLRTSGVDQGSSTDTQYF
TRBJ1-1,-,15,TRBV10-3,CAISDWDRVSTEAFF
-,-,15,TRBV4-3,CASSPGLAGYYEQYF
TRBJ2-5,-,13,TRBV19,CASSNRGLETQYF
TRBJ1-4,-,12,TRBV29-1,CSVRGTGEKLFF
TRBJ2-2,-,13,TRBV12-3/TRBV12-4,CASKKERAGELFF
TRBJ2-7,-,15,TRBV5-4,CASSSRTGNLGEQYF
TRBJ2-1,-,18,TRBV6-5,CASSSQPPASSVGNEQFF
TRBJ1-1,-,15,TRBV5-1,CASSLFGEVNTEAFF
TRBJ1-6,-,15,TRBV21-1,CASSNHWGWDSPLHF
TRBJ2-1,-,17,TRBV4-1,CASSPFPKRGAFGEQFF
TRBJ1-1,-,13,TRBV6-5,CASSYSLMAEAFF
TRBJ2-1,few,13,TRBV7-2,CASSAPFYNEQFF
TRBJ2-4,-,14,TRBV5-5,CASSPQVAKNIQYF
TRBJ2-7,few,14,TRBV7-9,CASSLAGTAYEQYF
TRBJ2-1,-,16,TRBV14,CASSQDLGLPSNEQFF
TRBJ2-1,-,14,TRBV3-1,CASSPGVYYNEQFF
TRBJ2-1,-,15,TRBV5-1,CASSLDPVGQNEQFF
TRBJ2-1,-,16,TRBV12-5,CASGLSGTGRYNEQFF
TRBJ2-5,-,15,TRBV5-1,CASSLAGQYQETQYF
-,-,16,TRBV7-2,CASSLSGSGYKETQYF
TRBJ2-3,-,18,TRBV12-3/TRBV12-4,CASSLATMTTVATDTQYF
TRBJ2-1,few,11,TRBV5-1,CASSFDREQFF
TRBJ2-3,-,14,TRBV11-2,CASSLVVQTDTQYF
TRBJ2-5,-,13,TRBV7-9,CASSPGGRETQYF
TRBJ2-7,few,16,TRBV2,CASRPGTAKVYYEQYF
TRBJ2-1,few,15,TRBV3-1,CASSLLAGTYNEQFF
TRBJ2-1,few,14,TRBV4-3,CASSQERGSNEQFF
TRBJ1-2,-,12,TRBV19,CASSGNRVGYTF
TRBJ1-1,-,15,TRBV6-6,CASSYSNWGLAEAFF
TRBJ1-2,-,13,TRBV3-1,CASSQGGANGYTF
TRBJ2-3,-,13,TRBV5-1,CASSERTGPTQYF
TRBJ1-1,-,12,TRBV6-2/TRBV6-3,CASSYSRAEAFF
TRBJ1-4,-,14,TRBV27,CASSTGLNNEKLFF
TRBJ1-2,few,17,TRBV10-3,CAITAGTGGDGGYGYTF
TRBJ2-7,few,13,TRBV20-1,CSAKITGRHEQYF
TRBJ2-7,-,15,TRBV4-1,CASSPHGAGDYEQYF
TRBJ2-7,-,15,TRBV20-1,CSARVEEPRFYEQYF
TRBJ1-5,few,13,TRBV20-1,CSASQGLEQPQHF
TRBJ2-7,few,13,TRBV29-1,CSVEDRGDGEQYF
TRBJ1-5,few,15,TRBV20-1,CSARGGHGVNQPQHF
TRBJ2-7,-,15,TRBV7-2,CASSFRGRSSYEQYF
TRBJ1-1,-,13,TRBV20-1,CSAGRGVNTEAFF
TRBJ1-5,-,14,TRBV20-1,CSARASGGNQPQHF
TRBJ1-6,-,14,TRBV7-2,CASSSRTGDSPLHF
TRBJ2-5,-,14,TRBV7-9,CASGPRHGQETQYF
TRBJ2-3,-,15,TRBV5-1,CASSFRQGEGDTQYF
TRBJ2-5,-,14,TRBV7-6,CASSLGLAGGAQYF